Sequencing of this TCR beta chain was carried out in a study of blood T cells in healthy people across ages. V lost 5 bases to trimming and J lost 1 base; unmatched junction nucleotides: 3. The CDR3 length is 14 residues. A second PCR, run for about 7 to 11 cycles, used a sample-barcoded 5' primer plus a J-beta primer mix. In TCRdb, the 5' RACE reads were re-called with MiXCR into one record per CDR3 protein. The table has approximately 780,000 distinct CDR3 sequences, roughly 25% seen once; the top ten hold under 3%. This clonotype was seen a few times. These same data were also listed under a study on T cells of mothers and their children. That paper states: A few healthy Caucasian mothers and their six children were the donors.

The receptor's source is a boy aged 5-17 years in good health. The gene calls are TRBV12-3 or TRBV12-4 and TRBJ2-3; 7 nucleotides line up with TRBD2. The sequenced sample consisted of blood. CDR3 DNA: TGTGCCAGCAGTCGGACTAGGGGCACAGATACGCAGTATTTT. This gives the protein CASSRTRGTDTQYF.